Detailed here is one T cell receptor beta chain. Its antigen is unknown. TCRdb independently ran MiXCR on the 5' RACE reads; one entry per CDR3 protein. In the table there are 1.5 million to 2 million distinct CDR3 sequences, roughly a third of which are singletons. The sample is drawn from a study of identical twins. Study results and caveats: Researchers reported excess low generation probability among twin-shared out-of-frame alpha sequences.

The CDR3 contains 14 residues. CDR1 and CDR2 from the germline V gene are SGHKS and YYEKEE (reference sequence). V trimming: 3 bases; J trimming: 7 bases; junction bases outside the gene matches: 7. The sample was cord blood. The receptor was derived from a newborn girl in good health. This chain links TRBV5-5 with TRBJ1-2; 9 nucleotides agree with TRBD1. CDR3 region: CASSWDRAWSGYTF. The CDR3 DNA follows: TGTGCCAGCAGCTGGGACAGGGCCTGGAGTGGCTACACCTTC.